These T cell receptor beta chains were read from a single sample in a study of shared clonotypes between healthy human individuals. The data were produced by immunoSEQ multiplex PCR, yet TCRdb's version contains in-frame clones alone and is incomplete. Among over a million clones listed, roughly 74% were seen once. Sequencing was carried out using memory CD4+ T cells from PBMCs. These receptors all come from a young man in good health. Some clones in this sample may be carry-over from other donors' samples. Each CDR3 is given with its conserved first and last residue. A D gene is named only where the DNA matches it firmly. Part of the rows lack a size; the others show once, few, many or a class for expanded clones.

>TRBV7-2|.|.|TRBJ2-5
CASSSNGRPETQYF
TGTGCCAGCAGCTCCAACGGACGGCCAGAGACCCAGTACTTC
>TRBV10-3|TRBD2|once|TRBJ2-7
CAITTMGEGTYEQYF
TGTGCCATCACCACCATGGGGGAGGGGACCTACGAGCAGTACTTC
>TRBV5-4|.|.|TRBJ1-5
CASSFGGARSNQPQHF
TGTGCCAGCAGCTTCGGGGGGGCGCGAAGCAATCAGCCCCAGCATTTT
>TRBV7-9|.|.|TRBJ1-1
CASLQGMNTEAFF
TGTGCCAGCCTCCAGGGGATGAACACTGAAGCTTTCTTT
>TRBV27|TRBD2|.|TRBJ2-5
CASSDLAGVGETQYF
TGTGCCAGCAGTGATCTAGCGGGAGTGGGGGAGACCCAGTACTTC
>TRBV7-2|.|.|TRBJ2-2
CASSLEVAGTTGELFF
TGTGCCAGCAGCTTAGAAGTAGCAGGAACCACCGGGGAGCTGTTTTTT
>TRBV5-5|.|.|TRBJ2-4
CASSLVLDTHVQYF
TGTGCCAGCAGCTTGGTTTTAGACACTCATGTTCAGTACTTC
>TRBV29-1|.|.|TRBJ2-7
CSVQRIGGEPRQYF
TGCAGCGTGCAACGAATAGGCGGGGAGCCCAGACAGTACTTC
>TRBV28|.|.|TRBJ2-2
CATNRLDGELFF
TGTGCCACCAATCGCCTTGACGGGGAGCTGTTTTTT
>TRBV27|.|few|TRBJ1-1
CASNPTWGAEAFF
TGTGCCAGCAATCCGACCTGGGGTGCTGAAGCTTTCTTT
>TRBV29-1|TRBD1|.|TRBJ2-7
CSVGDRGDSEQYF
TGCAGCGTTGGGGACAGGGGTGACTCCGAGCAGTACTTC
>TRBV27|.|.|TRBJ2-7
CASSLSSGGSYEQYF
TGTGCCAGCAGTTTATCGAGCGGAGGCTCCTACGAGCAGTACTTC
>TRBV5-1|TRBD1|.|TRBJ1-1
CASSPGTGGWLAEAFF
TGCGCCAGCAGCCCCGGGACAGGGGGCTGGCTAGCTGAAGCTTTCTTT
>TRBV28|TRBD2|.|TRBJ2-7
CASLGGSPRWEQYF
TGTGCCAGTCTGGGGGGGAGCCCCAGGTGGGAGCAGTACTTC
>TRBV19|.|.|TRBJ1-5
CASSPPGGGNQPQHF
TGTGCCAGTAGCCCTCCCGGGGGAGGCAATCAGCCCCAGCATTTT
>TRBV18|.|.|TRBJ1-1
CASSTTGPEAFF
TGTGCCAGCTCAACGACCGGACCTGAAGCTTTCTTT
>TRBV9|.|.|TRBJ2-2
CASSAGQNTGELFF
TGTGCCAGCAGCGCGGGACAGAACACCGGGGAGCTGTTTTTT
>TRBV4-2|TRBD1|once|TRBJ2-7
CASSQAQQGGLYEQYF
TGTGCCAGCAGCCAAGCCCAACAGGGGGGCCTCTACGAGCAGTACTTC
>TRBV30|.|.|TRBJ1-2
CAAMKYRVYGYTF
TGTGCCGCCATGAAATACCGGGTCTATGGCTACACCTTC
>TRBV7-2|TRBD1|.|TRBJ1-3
CASSPRTGVGNTIYF
TGTGCCAGCAGCCCCCGGACAGGGGTTGGAAACACCATATATTTT
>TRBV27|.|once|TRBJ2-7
CASSLRGEQYF
TGTGCCAGCAGTTTACGTGGCGAGCAGTACTTC
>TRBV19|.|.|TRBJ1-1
CASTNPARGNTEAFF
TGTGCCAGTACCAATCCCGCCAGGGGGAACACTGAAGCTTTCTTT
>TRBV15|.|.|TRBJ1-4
CATSRGFGGGSEKLFF
TGTGCCACCAGCAGAGGGTTCGGGGGAGGATCAGAAAAACTGTTTTTT
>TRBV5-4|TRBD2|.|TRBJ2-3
CASSSGLAGVTDTQYF
TGTGCCAGCAGCTCCGGACTAGCGGGCGTCACAGATACGCAGTATTTT
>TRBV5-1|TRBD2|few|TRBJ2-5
CASSRWTSGQETQYF
TGCGCCAGCAGCCGCTGGACTAGCGGCCAAGAGACCCAGTACTTC
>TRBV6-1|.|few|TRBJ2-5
CASSELGRGRETQYF
TGTGCCAGCAGTGAACTCGGCAGGGGGAGGGAGACCCAGTACTTC
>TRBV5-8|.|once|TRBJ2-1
CASSFGFRGNEQFF
TGTGCCAGCAGCTTTGGATTTAGGGGCAATGAGCAGTTCTTC
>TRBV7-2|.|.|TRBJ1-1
CASSFHGRGVGTEAFF
TGTGCCAGCAGCTTTCACGGCAGGGGAGTGGGTACTGAAGCTTTCTTT
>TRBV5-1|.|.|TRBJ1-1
CASSGGPMNTEAFF
TGCGCCAGCAGCGGGGGACCTATGAACACTGAAGCTTTCTTT
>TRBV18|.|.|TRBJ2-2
CASSPYRNGELFF
TGTGCCAGCTCACCCTATAGAAACGGGGAGCTGTTTTTT
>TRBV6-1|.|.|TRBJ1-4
CASRKVTGVNEKLFF
TGTGCCAGCAGGAAGGTTACAGGCGTAAATGAAAAACTGTTTTTT
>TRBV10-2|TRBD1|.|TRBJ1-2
CASSKQGDGYTF
TGCGCCAGCAGTAAACAGGGGGATGGCTACACCTTC
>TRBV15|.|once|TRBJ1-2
CATSRDYPVGNYGYTF
TGTGCCACCAGCAGAGATTACCCAGTAGGCAACTATGGCTACACCTTC
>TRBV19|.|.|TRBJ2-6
CASTNLGGSGANVLTF
TGTGCCAGTACGAACCTGGGGGGCTCTGGGGCCAACGTCCTGACTTTC
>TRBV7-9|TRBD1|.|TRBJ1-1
CASSPWDRTNTEAFF
TGTGCCAGCAGCCCCTGGGACAGAACTAACACTGAAGCTTTCTTT
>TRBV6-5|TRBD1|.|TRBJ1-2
CASRFSTGNYGYTF
TGTGCCAGCAGATTCTCGACAGGGAACTATGGCTACACCTTC
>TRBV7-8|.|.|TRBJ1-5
CASSLVPSQPQHF
TGTGCCAGCAGCTTAGTTCCAAGTCAGCCCCAGCATTTT
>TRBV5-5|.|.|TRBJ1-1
CASSSIPGRGNTEAFF
TGTGCCAGCAGCTCCATTCCGGGACGGGGAAACACTGAAGCTTTCTTT
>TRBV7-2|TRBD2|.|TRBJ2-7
CASRPSGDYEQYF
TGTGCCAGCAGGCCTAGCGGGGACTACGAGCAGTACTTC
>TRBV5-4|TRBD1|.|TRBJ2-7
CASSFRDRVNEQYF
TGTGCCAGCAGTTTCCGAGACAGGGTAAACGAGCAGTACTTC
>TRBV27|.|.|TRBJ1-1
CASSLYVGVGNTEAFF
TGTGCCAGCAGTTTATACGTCGGGGTTGGGAACACTGAAGCTTTCTTT
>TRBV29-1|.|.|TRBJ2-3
CSALTSRATDTQYF
TGCAGCGCATTGACTAGTCGGGCCACAGATACGCAGTATTTT
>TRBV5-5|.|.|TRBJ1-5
CASSRDTNQPQHF
TGTGCCAGCAGCCGGGACACCAATCAGCCCCAGCATTTT
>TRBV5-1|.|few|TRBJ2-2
CASSFRFGNTGELFF
TGCGCCAGCAGCTTTCGGTTTGGGAACACCGGGGAGCTGTTTTTT
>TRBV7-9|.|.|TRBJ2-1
CASSRRGGSYNEQFF
TGTGCCAGCAGCCGACGGGGAGGCTCCTACAATGAGCAGTTCTTC
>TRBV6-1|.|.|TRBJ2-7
CASSGTGWVEQYF
TGTGCCAGCAGTGGAACTGGCTGGGTCGAGCAGTACTTC
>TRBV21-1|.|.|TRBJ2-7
CASGPVVLASSSSYEQYF
TGTGCCAGCGGACCGGTTGTCCTAGCCAGTTCAAGCTCCTACGAGCAGTACTTC
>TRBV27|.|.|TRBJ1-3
CASSSLLGGGTSGNTIYF
TGTGCCAGCAGTTCTTTATTGGGCGGGGGGACCTCTGGAAACACCATATATTTT
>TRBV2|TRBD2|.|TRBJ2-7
CASSRGLAALYEQYF
TGTGCCAGCAGTAGGGGACTAGCGGCTCTCTACGAGCAGTACTTC
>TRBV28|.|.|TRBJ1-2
CAIQGSYGYTF
TGTGCCATCCAGGGCTCCTATGGCTACACCTTC
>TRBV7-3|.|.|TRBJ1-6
CASRPNSPLHF
TGTGCCAGCAGACCCAATTCACCCCTCCACTTT